The present entry profiles one T cell receptor (beta chain) with its context. The sample originates from a study of blood T cell repertoires in COVID-19. Study details: Collection of acute and convalescent COVID-19 samples took place in the United States, Italy and Spain.

The authors' processing: Estimates of nucleated cell counts were drawn from the amplification of reference gene primers. The assay was immunoSEQ multiplex PCR, and TCRdb's table has in-frame clones only and misses some. V, J and clone size were drawn from that table, and D and trimming were deduced from the DNA. The data show about 320,000 clones, about 92% seen once. Cohorts were determined from participant-reported clinical history. Germline V gene sequence: CDR1 MGHRA, CDR2 YSYEKL. Trimming cost V 2 bases and J 0 bases, with 17 bases left between them. The CDR3 sequence is 18 residues long. The genes are TRBV4-1 and TRBJ1-5, with unresolved D. This clonotype was sampled from a man aged 60 to 75 who had recovered from COVID-19. The sequencing input was PBMCs or T cells enriched from blood (not recorded which). DNA for the CDR3: TGCGCCAGCAGCCAAATCCCCCTACAGAGCTATAGCAATCAGCCCCAGCATTTT. It encodes CASSQIPLQSYSNQPQHF.